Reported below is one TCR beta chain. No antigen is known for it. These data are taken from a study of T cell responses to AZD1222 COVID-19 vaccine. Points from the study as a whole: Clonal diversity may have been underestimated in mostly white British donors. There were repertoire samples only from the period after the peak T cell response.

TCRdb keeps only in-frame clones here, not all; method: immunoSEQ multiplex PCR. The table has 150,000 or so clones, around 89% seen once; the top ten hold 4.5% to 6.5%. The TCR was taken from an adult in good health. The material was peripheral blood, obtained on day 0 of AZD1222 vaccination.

The chain's CDR3 is CASSIVASGTYEQYF. The CDR3 coding sequence is TGTGCCAGTAGTATTGTGGCTAGCGGTACCTACGAGCAGTACTTC. The V and J genes are TRBV19 and TRBJ2-7, with TRBD2 matching over 7 bases. V trimming: 3 bases; J trimming: 2 bases; junction bases outside the gene matches: 7. Germline assignment: CDR1 LNHDA and CDR2 SQIVND (reference sequence). CDR3 length: 15 amino acids.